A single sample gave rise to the 13 T cell receptor beta chains below, sequenced in a study of T cell repertoires in ileal Crohn's disease. Clones were sequenced by immunoSEQ multiplex PCR, and TCRdb holds only the in-frame ones, with some missing. The sample lists more than 25,000 clones; roughly 77% were seen once. The sequenced sample consisted of ileal tissue. The receptors here all came from an adult with Crohn's disease.

This chain links TRBV6-1 with TRBJ1-4; D might be TRBD1 (5 bases). In germline, CDR1 is MNHNS, CDR2 SASEGT. This CDR3 is built from 14 residues. V was cut by 2 bases and J by 6 bases, with 10 bases left in between. The CDR3 loop reads CASSERGGDEKLFF. DNA for the CDR3: TGTGCCAGCAGTGAACGGGGGGGGGATGAAAAACTGTTTTTT.

The rearrangement links TRBV13 to TRBJ2-7; 11 nucleotides match TRBD2. J gave up 2 bases and V 4 bases, and 16 bases lay outside the gene matches. CDR1 PRHDT and CDR2 FYEKMQ come from the germline V gene (reference sequence). This CDR3 contains 19 residues. The CDR3: CASSSYGLAGKTGAYEQYF. The CDR3 bases are TGTGCCAGCAGCTCCTACGGACTAGCGGGTAAAACTGGGGCCTACGAGCAGTACTTC. Full variable domain (outside the CDR3, taken from reference TRBV13 and TRBJ2-7): AAGVIQSPRHLIKEKRETATLKCYPIPRHDTVYWYQQGPGQDPQFLISFYEKMQSDKGSIPDRFSAQQFSDYHSELNMSSLELGDSALYFCASSSYGLAGKTGAYEQYFGPGTRLTVT.

This chain joins TRBV5-1 and TRBJ2-7; D possibly corresponds to TRBD2 (6 bases). Looked up from germline, CDR1 is SGHRS and CDR2 is YFSETQ. The CDR3 runs to 15 residues. V shed 1 base and J shed 0 bases, with 11 bases lying between them. CDR3 sequence reads: CASSLFSGRSYEQYF. The CDR3 DNA reads TGCGCCAGCAGCTTGTTTAGCGGACGCTCCTACGAGCAGTACTTC.

The rearrangement uses TRBV4-3 and TRBJ2-1; tentatively, D is TRBD1 (6 bases). Germline CDR1 reads LGHNA; CDR2 reads YSLEER. With 1 base removed from V and 6 bases from J, the gap between germline ends came to 10 bases. This CDR3 is 14 amino acids long. CDR3 DNA sequence: TGCGCCAGCAGCCAAGCACAGGGTGTCAATGAGCAGTTCTTC. Amino acid sequence: CASSQAQGVNEQFF.

The chain is built from TRBV9 and TRBJ2-5; D unclear. The CDR3 spans 14 residues. Trimming shortened V by 0 bases and J by 5 bases, and 11 bases separated the two germline ends. CDR1 and CDR2 from the germline V gene are SGDLS and YYNGEE. In DNA, the CDR3 is TGTGCCAGCAGCGTAGGTTCTTCTAGGGAGACCCAGTACTTC. Its translation is CASSVGSSRETQYF.

This sequence joins TRBV9 and TRBJ2-1, with D possibly TRBD2 on 5 matching bases. Trimming stripped 4 bases from V and 9 bases from J, with 14 bases between. Germline loops: CDR1 SGDLS, CDR2 YYNGEE. The CDR3 runs 13 residues. The CDR3 DNA is TGTGCCAGCAGCCTTCGGGGTGACTCTGAGCAGTTCTTC. Translated, it gives CASSLRGDSEQFF.

This sequence joins TRBV6-6 and TRBJ2-5; D may be TRBD1 (6 bases). The tail of the sequence fits TRBJ2-7 better, so the J call may be wrong. This CDR3 is built from 14 residues. CDR1 MNHNY and CDR2 SVGAGI come from the germline V gene (reference sequence). CDR3 nucleotides: TGTGCCAGCACCGGACAGAAAAACCTCTACGAGCAGTACTTC. This gives the protein CASTGQKNLYEQYF.

The chain is built from TRBV19 and TRBJ1-1; D may be TRBD1 (6 bases). CDR3 length equals 16 residues. The V gene's germline CDR1 is LNHDA and CDR2 SQIVND (reference sequence). Trimming removed 6 bases from V and 2 bases from J, with 19 bases in between. Here the CDR3 reads CASRNLRDRFNTEAFF. The CDR3, as DNA: TGTGCCAGTAGGAATCTTCGCGACAGGTTTAACACTGAAGCTTTCTTT.

J is TRBJ2-3 and V is TRBV5-4; the D gene is possibly TRBD1 (5 bases). V was cut by 4 bases and J by 0 bases, with 12 bases left in between. This CDR3 is built from 15 residues. Germline V gives CDR1 SGHNT, CDR2 YYREEE (reference sequence). CDR3 amino acids: CASSPDTFSTDTQYF. The CDR3 DNA reads as TGTGCCAGCAGCCCGGACACATTTAGCACAGATACGCAGTATTTT.

V is TRBV7-7 and J is TRBJ2-1; TRBD2 aligns across 10 bases. This CDR3 is built from 14 residues. CDR1 and CDR2 from the germline V gene are SSHAT and FNYEAQ (reference sequence). V lost 1 base to trimming and J lost 9 bases; unmatched junction nucleotides: 3. CDR3 sequence: CASSLVPSGSEQFF. DNA of the CDR3: TGTGCCAGCAGCTTAGTTCCTAGCGGGAGTGAGCAGTTCTTC.

A remark on this clone: The junction departs from the called germline gene at one end, perhaps through a read error. The chain couples TRBV2 to TRBJ2-7, with TRBD2 identical over 15 bases. CDR1 and CDR2 from the germline V gene are SNHLY and FYNNEI. The CDR3 runs to 12 residues. The CDR3 DNA is TGTGCCAGCAGCGGACTAGCGGGAGGGCTCATCTTC. Protein sequence: CASSGLAGGLIF.

This chain links TRBV27 with TRBJ2-3; a possible D gene is TRBD2 (6 bases). CDR1 is MNHEY, CDR2 SMNVEV, per germline (reference sequence). The CDR3 extends over 15 amino acids. Trimming left V 3 bases short and J 4 bases short, with 14 bases between. The CDR3 loop is CASSFLTRGADTQYF. CDR3 bases: TGTGCCAGCAGTTTCCTGACTAGGGGCGCAGATACGCAGTATTTT.

CDR3 amino acids: CASSAGTGPQHF. The CDR3 nucleotides are TGTGCCAGCAGCGCCGGGACTGGGCCCCAGCATTTT. The chain links TRBV9 to TRBJ1-5; possible D gene TRBD1, 5 bases. Per germline, CDR1 SGDLS and CDR2 YYNGEE. Trimming took 3 bases from V and 9 from J, leaving 10 bases between them. There are 12 residues in the CDR3.